A selection of T cell receptor beta chains follows, all from one sample in a study of response to subunit inactivated influenza vaccine. Via MiXCR, TCRdb re-called the RT-PCR reads, giving one row per CDR3 protein. The table has about 700,000 distinct CDR3 sequences, 14% seen once. Sequencing was performed on PBMCs from blood, taken roughly 15 days before vaccination. Every receptor here comes from a man between 50 and 59 years old who received an inactivated influenza vaccine. CDR3s include the opening cysteine and the closing phenylalanine or tryptophan. A D gene is named only where the DNA matches it firmly. Some rows have no size entry. The others give once, few or many, or a class for an expanded clone.

V gene	clone size	J gene	D gene	CDR3 protein	CDR3 DNA
TRBV7-2	.	TRBJ2-2	TRBD2	CASSLVRGGRDTGELFF	TGTGCCAGCAGCTTAGTGCGGGGGGGCCGGGACACCGGGGAGCTGTTTTTT
TRBV9	few	TRBJ2-1	TRBD1	CASSGSGTGSSYNEQFF	TGTGCCAGCAGCGGATCCGGGACAGGGAGCTCCTACAATGAGCAGTTCTTC
TRBV5-6	.	TRBJ1-3	.	CASSGGRSSGNTIYF	TGTGCCAGCAGCGGGGGGCGTTCCTCTGGAAACACCATATATTTT
TRBV3-1	few	TRBJ2-7	.	CASSHRVRAYEQYF	TGTGCCAGCAGCCACCGGGTCAGGGCCTACGAGCAGTACTTC
TRBV29-1	.	TRBJ2-5	.	CSVVLRRGSSETQYF	TGCAGCGTTGTTCTACGTAGGGGCTCCTCGGAGACCCAGTACTTC
TRBV4-1	.	TRBJ1-5	.	CASSHEISNQPQHF	TGCGCCAGCAGCCATGAAATAAGCAATCAGCCCCAGCATTTT
TRBV9	few	TRBJ2-5	TRBD1	CASSVGVRGYQETQYF	TGTGCCAGCAGCGTAGGGGTCAGGGGGTACCAAGAGACCCAGTACTTC
TRBV5-1	.	TRBJ2-1	.	CASSVEQATFF	TGCGCCAGCAGCGTGGAACAGGCCACGTTCTTC
TRBV7-2	few	TRBJ2-1	.	CASSPYGSYNEQFF	TGTGCCAGCAGCCCCTACGGTTCCTACAATGAGCAGTTCTTC
TRBV6-2/TRBV6-3	once	TRBJ2-5	.	CASSYRDPGETQYF	TGTGCCAGCAGTTACCGGGACCCCGGAGAGACCCAGTACTTC
TRBV21-1	few	TRBJ2-7	.	CASSRKYPHRRTSYEQYF	TGTGCCAGCAGCAGAAAATATCCACACAGGCGAACTTCCTACGAGCAGTACTTC
TRBV5-1	few	TRBJ2-1	TRBD1	CASSRLTGRFANEQFF	TGCGCCAGCAGCCGGCTGACAGGGCGTTTTGCGAATGAGCAGTTCTTC
TRBV20-1	.	TRBJ1-6	.	CSAREDGGRVTPLYF	TGCAGTGCTAGAGAGGACGGGGGCCGGGTGACACCCCTCTACTTT